This TCR beta chain was retrieved from a study of T cell responses to AZD1222 COVID-19 vaccine. Some clones are missing from TCRdb's copy, which holds only in-frame ones; the method was immunoSEQ multiplex PCR. This repertoire shows about 130,000 clones, 84% found once; its top ten account for about 4%. Broader study findings: Unmutated variant regions reportedly attract nearly half of all spike-specific TCRs. There were vaccine-associated CD4 TCRs across spike, dominant at 160-218 and 743-854. Clonal diversity was possibly underestimated; the donors were predominantly white British and more often female.

V was pared by 2 bases and J by 1 base, with 7 bases between. From germline, CDR1 is MNHEY and CDR2 SVGAGI. The CDR3 runs 14 residues. As concerns this clone: The antigen is undetermined.

The source was peripheral blood, collected on day 0 of AZD1222 vaccination. The TCR sequence derives from an adult in good health. The chain recombines TRBV6-5 with TRBJ2-3; D is unresolved. The CDR3 bases are TGTGCCAGCAGTTACAGCAGTCGCACAGATACGCAGTATTTT. Its translation is CASSYSSRTDTQYF.